Listed below are T cell receptor beta chains from one sample, sequenced in a study of sequential checkpoint blockade in melanoma. Libraries were prepared by immunoSEQ multiplex PCR; TCRdb keeps only in-frame clonotypes and omits some of them. Altogether roughly 20,000 clones are present, 65% to 85% being singletons, with the ten largest covering 30% to 45%. This specimen was CD8+ T cells sorted from blood (inferred from file names), taken from a patient given nivolumab and ipilimumab in sequence. The receptors stem from a human donor with melanoma. The CDR3 runs from the conserved cysteine through the conserved F or W. A D gene is named only where the DNA matches it firmly. The size of a clone is reported for some rows only, either as once, few or many, or as a class for expanded clones.

CDR3aa: CASSLARGSSYEQYF
CDR3nt: TGCGCCAGCAGCTTGGCGCGGGGGAGCTCCTACGAGCAGTACTTC
d_gene: TRBD2
len: 15
abundance: .
j_gene: TRBJ2-7
v_gene: TRBV5-1

CDR3aa: CASSVSGQSSYNEQFF
CDR3nt: TGTGCCAGCAGTGTCTCGGGACAGAGCTCCTACAATGAGCAGTTCTTC
d_gene: TRBD1
len: 16
abundance: .
j_gene: TRBJ2-1
v_gene: TRBV2

CDR3aa: CASSQGFGETSYEQYF
CDR3nt: TGTGCCAGCAGCCAAGGTTTCGGGGAAACCTCCTACGAGCAGTACTTC
d_gene: .
len: 16
abundance: .
j_gene: TRBJ2-7
v_gene: TRBV4-2

CDR3aa: CASSPGGNYGYTF
CDR3nt: TGTGCCAGCAGCCCTGGGGGGAACTATGGCTACACCTTC
d_gene: .
len: 13
abundance: .
j_gene: TRBJ1-2
v_gene: TRBV27

CDR3aa: CASSLARTDFSNQPQHF
CDR3nt: TGTGCCAGCAGCTTAGCCCGGACAGATTTTAGCAATCAGCCCCAGCATTTT
d_gene: .
len: 17
abundance: once
j_gene: TRBJ1-5
v_gene: TRBV7-2

CDR3aa: CASSLGLAGGQYF
CDR3nt: TGTGCCAGCAGTTTAGGGCTAGCGGGAGGGCAGTACTTC
d_gene: TRBD2
len: 13
abundance: .
j_gene: TRBJ2-7
v_gene: TRBV27

CDR3aa: CASSLSTGYEQYF
CDR3nt: TGCGCCAGCAGCTTGAGTACAGGCTACGAGCAGTACTTC
d_gene: .
len: 13
abundance: few
j_gene: TRBJ2-7
v_gene: TRBV5-1

CDR3aa: CAWNSGGPYNEQFF
CDR3nt: TGTGCCTGGAATTCAGGGGGGCCCTACAATGAGCAGTTCTTC
d_gene: .
len: 14
abundance: once
j_gene: TRBJ2-1
v_gene: TRBV30

CDR3aa: CASSYTGRDGYTF
CDR3nt: TGCGCCAGCAGCTACACAGGGCGCGATGGCTACACCTTC
d_gene: .
len: 13
abundance: .
j_gene: TRBJ1-2
v_gene: TRBV5-1

CDR3aa: CASSLAGQASSYEQYF
CDR3nt: TGTGCCAGCAGTTTAGCGGGACAGGCCAGCTCCTACGAGCAGTACTTC
d_gene: TRBD1
len: 16
abundance: .
j_gene: TRBJ2-7
v_gene: TRBV27

CDR3aa: CASSLIVAGITDTQYF
CDR3nt: TGTGCCAGCAGTTTAATCGTAGCGGGAATCACAGATACGCAGTATTTT
d_gene: TRBD2
len: 16
abundance: .
j_gene: TRBJ2-3
v_gene: TRBV27

CDR3aa: CASVPGQGNTEAFF
CDR3nt: TGCGCCAGTGTACCGGGACAGGGGAACACTGAAGCTTTCTTT
d_gene: TRBD1
len: 14
abundance: .
j_gene: TRBJ1-1
v_gene: TRBV5-1

CDR3aa: CASSSRDRGLREETQYF
CDR3nt: TGTGCCAGCAGCTCCCGGGACAGGGGCCTGAGGGAAGAGACCCAGTACTTC
d_gene: TRBD1
len: 17
abundance: .
j_gene: TRBJ2-5
v_gene: TRBV13

CDR3aa: CASSSHLWTGGAGYGYTF
CDR3nt: TGTGCCAGCAGTTCACACCTTTGGACGGGGGGCGCCGGCTATGGCTACACCTTC
d_gene: .
len: 18
abundance: .
j_gene: TRBJ1-2
v_gene: TRBV28

CDR3aa: CASSLSAGAIYNEQFF
CDR3nt: TGTGCCAGCAGTTTATCGGCGGGGGCTATCTACAATGAGCAGTTCTTC
d_gene: .
len: 16
abundance: .
j_gene: TRBJ2-1
v_gene: TRBV27

CDR3aa: CASSPSIAGIEQYF
CDR3nt: TGTGCCAGCAGCCCGAGCATAGCGGGAATCGAGCAGTACTTC
d_gene: TRBD2
len: 14
abundance: .
j_gene: TRBJ2-7
v_gene: TRBV6-5